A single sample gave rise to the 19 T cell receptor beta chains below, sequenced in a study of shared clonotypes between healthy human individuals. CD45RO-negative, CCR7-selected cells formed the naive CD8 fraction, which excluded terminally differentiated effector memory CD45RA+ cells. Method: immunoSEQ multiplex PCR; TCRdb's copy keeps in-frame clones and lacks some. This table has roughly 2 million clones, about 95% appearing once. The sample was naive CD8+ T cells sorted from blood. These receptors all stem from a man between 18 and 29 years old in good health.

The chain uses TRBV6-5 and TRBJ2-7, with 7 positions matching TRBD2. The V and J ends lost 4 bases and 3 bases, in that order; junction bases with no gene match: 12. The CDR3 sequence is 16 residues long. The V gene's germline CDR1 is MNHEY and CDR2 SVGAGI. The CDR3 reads CASSSSGGEVGYEQYF. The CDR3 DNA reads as TGTGCCAGCAGTTCCTCTGGGGGGGAAGTTGGCTACGAGCAGTACTTC.

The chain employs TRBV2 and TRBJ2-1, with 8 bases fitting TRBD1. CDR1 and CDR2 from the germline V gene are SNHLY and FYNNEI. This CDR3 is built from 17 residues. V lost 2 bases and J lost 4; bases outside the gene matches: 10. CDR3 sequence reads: CASSENAGQELYNEQFF. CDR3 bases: TGTGCCAGCAGTGAAAATGCGGGACAGGAACTTTACAATGAGCAGTTCTTC.

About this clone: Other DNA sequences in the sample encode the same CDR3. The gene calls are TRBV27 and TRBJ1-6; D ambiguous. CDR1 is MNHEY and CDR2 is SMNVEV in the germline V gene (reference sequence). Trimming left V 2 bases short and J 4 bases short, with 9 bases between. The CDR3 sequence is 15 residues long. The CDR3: CASSLGGAYNSPLHF. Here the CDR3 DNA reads TGTGCCAGCAGTTTAGGCGGTGCATATAATTCACCCCTCCACTTT.

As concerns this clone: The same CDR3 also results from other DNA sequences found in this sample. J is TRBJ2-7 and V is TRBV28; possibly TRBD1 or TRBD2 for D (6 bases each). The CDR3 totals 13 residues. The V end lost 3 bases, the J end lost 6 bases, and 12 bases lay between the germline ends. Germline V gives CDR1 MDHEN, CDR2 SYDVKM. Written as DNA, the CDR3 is TGTGCCAGCAGTTTCGGGGGCCAGGGCGAGCAGTACTTC. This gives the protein CASSFGGQGEQYF.

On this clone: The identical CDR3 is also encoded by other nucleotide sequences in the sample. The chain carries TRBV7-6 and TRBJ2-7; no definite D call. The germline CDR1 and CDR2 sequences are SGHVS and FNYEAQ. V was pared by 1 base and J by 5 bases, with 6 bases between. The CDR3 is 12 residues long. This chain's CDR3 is CASSLEGNEQYF. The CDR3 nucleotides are TGTGCCAGCAGCTTAGAGGGCAACGAGCAGTACTTC.

CDR3 protein: CASSPGQWSYEQYF. CDR3 nucleotides: TGTGCCAGCAGTCCGGGACAGTGGTCCTACGAGCAGTACTTC. The chain uses TRBV5-4 and TRBJ2-7; the match to TRBD1 covers 7 bases. The ends lost 5 bases at V and 1 base at J; junction bases unmatched: 6. Germline V gives CDR1 SGHNT, CDR2 YYREEE (reference sequence). The CDR3 length is 14 residues.

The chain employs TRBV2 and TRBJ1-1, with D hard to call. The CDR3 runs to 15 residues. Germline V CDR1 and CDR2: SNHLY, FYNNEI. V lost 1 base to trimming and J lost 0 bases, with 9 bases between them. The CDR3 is CASSEDEPLNTEAFF. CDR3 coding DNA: TGTGCCAGCAGTGAAGACGAACCGTTGAACACTGAAGCTTTCTTT.

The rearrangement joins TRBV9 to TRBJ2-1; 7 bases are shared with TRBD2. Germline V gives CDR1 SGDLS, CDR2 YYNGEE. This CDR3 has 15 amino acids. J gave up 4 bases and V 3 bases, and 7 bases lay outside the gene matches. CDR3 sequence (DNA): TGTGCCAGCAGCGCGGGGAGGGGCCCATACAATGAGCAGTTCTTC. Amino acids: CASSAGRGPYNEQFF.

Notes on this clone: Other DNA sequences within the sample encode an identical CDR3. For the CDR3, the DNA is TGTGCCAGCAGCTTAAGAGGCTCTGGGGCCAACGTCCTGACTTTC. Its protein is CASSLRGSGANVLTF. The chain couples TRBV13 to TRBJ2-6; no clear D gene. The CDR3 spans 15 residues. V lost 2 bases and J lost 0, with 5 bases in between. The germline gives CDR1 PRHDT, CDR2 FYEKMQ (reference sequence).

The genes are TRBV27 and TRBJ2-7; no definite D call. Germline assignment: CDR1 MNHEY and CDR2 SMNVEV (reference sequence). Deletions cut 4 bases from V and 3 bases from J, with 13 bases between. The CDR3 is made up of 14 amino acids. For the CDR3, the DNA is TGTGCCAGCAGTTCTATACCCCGAGGCTACGAGCAGTACTTC. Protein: CASSSIPRGYEQYF.

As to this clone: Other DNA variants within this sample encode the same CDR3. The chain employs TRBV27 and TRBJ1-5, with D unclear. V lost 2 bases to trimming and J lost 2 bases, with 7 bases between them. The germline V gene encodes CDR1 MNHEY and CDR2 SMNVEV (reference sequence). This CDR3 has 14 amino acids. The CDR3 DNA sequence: TGTGCCAGCAGTTTAGGACGGGGCAATCAGCCCCAGCATTTT. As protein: CASSLGRGNQPQHF.

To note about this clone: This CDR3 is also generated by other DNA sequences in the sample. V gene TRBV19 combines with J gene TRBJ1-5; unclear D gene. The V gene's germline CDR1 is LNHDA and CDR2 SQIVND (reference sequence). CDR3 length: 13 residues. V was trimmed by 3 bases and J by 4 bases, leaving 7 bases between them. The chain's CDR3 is CASSITRNQPQHF. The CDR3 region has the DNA TGTGCCAGTAGTATTACCAGAAATCAGCCCCAGCATTTT. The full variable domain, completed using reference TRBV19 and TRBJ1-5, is DGGITQSPKYLFRKEGQNVTLSCEQNLNHDAMYWYRQDPGQGLRLIYYSQIVNDFQKGDIAEGYSVSREKKESFPLTVTSAQKNPTAFYLCASSITRNQPQHFGDGTRLSIL.

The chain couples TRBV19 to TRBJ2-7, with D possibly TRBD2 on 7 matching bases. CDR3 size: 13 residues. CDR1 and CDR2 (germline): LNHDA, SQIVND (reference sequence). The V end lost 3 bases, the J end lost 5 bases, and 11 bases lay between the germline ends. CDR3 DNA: TGTGCCAGTAGTATCTCGGGGGGCCACGAGCAGTACTTC. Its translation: CASSISGGHEQYF.

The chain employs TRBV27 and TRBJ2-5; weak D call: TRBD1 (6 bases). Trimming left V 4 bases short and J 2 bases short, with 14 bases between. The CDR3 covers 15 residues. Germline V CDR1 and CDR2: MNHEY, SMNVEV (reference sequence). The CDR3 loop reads CASSSPHQGQETQYF. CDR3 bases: TGTGCCAGCAGTTCGCCCCACCAGGGGCAAGAGACCCAGTACTTC.

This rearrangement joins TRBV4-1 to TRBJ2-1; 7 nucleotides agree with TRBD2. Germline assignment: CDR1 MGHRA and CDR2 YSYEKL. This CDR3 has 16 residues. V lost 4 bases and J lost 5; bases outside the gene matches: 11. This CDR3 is CASSPLGGGLHNEQFF. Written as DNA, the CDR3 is TGCGCCAGCAGCCCCCTGGGCGGGGGACTCCACAATGAGCAGTTCTTC.

The CDR3 coding sequence is TGTGCCAGCAGCGTAGGGTGGGGCGGAGAGCAGTACTTC. Its protein is CASSVGWGGEQYF. This chain connects TRBV9 to TRBJ2-7, with a tentative D call TRBD1 (5 bases). Trimming pared 0 bases from V and 7 bases from J, leaving 11 bases between. CDR1 is SGDLS, CDR2 YYNGEE, per germline. The CDR3 is 13 amino acids.

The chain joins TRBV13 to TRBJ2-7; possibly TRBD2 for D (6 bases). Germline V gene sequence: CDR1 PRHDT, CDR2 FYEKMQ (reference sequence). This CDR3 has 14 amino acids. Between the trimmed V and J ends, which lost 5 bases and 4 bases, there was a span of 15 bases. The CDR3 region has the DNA TGTGCCAGCAGCGCTCCGGGACTGGGATACGAGCAGTACTTC. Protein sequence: CASSAPGLGYEQYF.

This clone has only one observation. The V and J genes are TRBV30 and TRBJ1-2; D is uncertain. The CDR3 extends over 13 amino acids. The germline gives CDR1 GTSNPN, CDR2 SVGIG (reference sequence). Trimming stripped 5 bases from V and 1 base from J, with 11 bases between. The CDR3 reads CAWSQILNYGYTF. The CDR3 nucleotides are TGTGCCTGGTCTCAGATCCTTAACTATGGCTACACCTTC.

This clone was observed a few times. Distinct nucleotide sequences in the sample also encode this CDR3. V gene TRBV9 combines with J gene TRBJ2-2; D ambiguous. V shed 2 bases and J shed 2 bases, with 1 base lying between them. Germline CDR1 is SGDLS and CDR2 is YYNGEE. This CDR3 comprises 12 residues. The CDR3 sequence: CASSVNTGELFF. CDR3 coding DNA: TGTGCCAGCAGCGTCAACACCGGGGAGCTGTTTTTT.